This TCR beta chain comes out of a study of T cells in localized non-small cell lung cancer. Profiling relied on immunoSEQ multiplex PCR, and the TCRdb table lists in-frame clones only, not all of them. The data show about 40,000 clones, around 86% seen once. Study-level points and caveats: Uninvolved adjacent lung had the highest recorded T cell clonality, with tumor below it. Sequencing covered just one tumor region, so heterogeneity cannot be ruled out. Density of T cells in blood, when higher, went with longer overall survival. In adjacent lung appeared a median about 57 of the top 100 tumor clones.

Note on this clone: Its antigen is currently unknown.

The V end was cut by 5 bases, the J end by 0 bases, with 11 bases between. There are 14 residues in the CDR3. The germline CDR1 and CDR2 sequences are LGHNT and FRNRAP. This chain connects TRBV12-5 to TRBJ2-7; tentative D call: TRBD1 (6 bases). The clonotype originates from a man between 18 and 55 years old with stage I lung adenocarcinoma. This specimen consisted of peripheral blood, obtained before any cancer treatment. CDR3 nucleotides: TGTGCTAGTGGTCCCAGGACAGCCTCCTACGAGCAGTACTTC. Protein product: CASGPRTASYEQYF.